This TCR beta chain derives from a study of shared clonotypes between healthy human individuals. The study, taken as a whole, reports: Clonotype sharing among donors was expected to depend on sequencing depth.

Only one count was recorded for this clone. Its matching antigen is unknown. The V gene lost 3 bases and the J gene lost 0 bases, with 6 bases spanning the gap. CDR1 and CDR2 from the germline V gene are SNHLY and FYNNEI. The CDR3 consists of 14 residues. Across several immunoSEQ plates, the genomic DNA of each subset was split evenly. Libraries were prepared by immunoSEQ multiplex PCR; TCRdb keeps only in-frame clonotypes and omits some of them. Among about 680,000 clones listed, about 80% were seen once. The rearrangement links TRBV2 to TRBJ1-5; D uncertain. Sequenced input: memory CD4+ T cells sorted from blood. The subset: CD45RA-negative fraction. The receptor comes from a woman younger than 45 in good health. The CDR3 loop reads CASSDFYSNQPQHF. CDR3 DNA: TGTGCCAGCAGTGATTTCTATAGCAATCAGCCCCAGCATTTT. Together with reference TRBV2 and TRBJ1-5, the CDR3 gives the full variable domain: EPEVTQTPSHQVTQMGQEVILRCVPISNHLYFYWYRQILGQKVEFLVSFYNNEISEKSEIFDDQFSVERPDGSNFTLKIRSTKLEDSAMYFCASSDFYSNQPQHFGDGTRLSIL.